This TCR beta chain was identified during a study of T-cell reconstitution after alpha-beta-depleted transplantation in children. This clonotype was picked up a small number of times. Preparation of the TCRbeta library used unique molecular identifiers. TCRdb itself ran the PCR reads through MiXCR, one entry per CDR3 protein. The table lists 490,000 or so distinct CDR3 sequences, approximately 12% of them singletons. The V gene's germline CDR1 is SQVTM and CDR2 ANQGSEA. V lost 0 bases, J lost 4 bases, and 7 bases lay in between. This CDR3 has 13 residues. J is TRBJ2-1 and V is TRBV29-1, with D uncertain. The receptor's source is a human donor who donated a stem cell graft to a child with combined immunodeficiency. Sequencing used PBMCs from the stem cell graft donor, obtained from the stem cell graft. The CDR3 protein is CSVEEGMYNEQFF. The CDR3 DNA reads TGCAGCGTTGAAGAAGGGATGTACAATGAGCAGTTCTTC.